This T cell receptor beta chain was sequenced for a study of cytomegalovirus exposure and HLA in healthy donors. This CDR3 has 12 amino acids. Looked up from germline, CDR1 is MDHEN and CDR2 is SYDVKM. V was clipped by 2 bases and J by 7 bases, with 8 bases between them. PCR used 60 Vbeta primers and 13 Jbeta primers. Here immunoSEQ multiplex PCR was the method, and the copy in TCRdb shows in-frame clones only, minus some. The table shows about 160,000 clones, with around 69% occurring only once. The chain couples TRBV28 to TRBJ1-1; the D is unclear. The TCR originated in a man aged 55 to 70 in good health and CMV-seronegative. The sample taken for sequencing was PBMCs. CDR3 sequence reads: CASSLNLDEAFF. CDR3 bases: TGTGCCAGCAGTTTAAATCTAGATGAAGCTTTCTTT.